This TCR beta chain was observed in a study of blood T cell repertoires in COVID-19. Background on the study: Acute-phase and convalescent COVID-19 samples originated in the United States, Italy and Spain.

Assay: immunoSEQ multiplex PCR; the TCRdb copy retains only in-frame clones and omits some. The sample yields 200,000 to 300,000 clones, about 90% seen once. Points on this clone: The sample contains more than one DNA sequence encoding this CDR3.

After removal of 4 bases from V and 4 bases from J, the junction contained 7 bases not matched to a gene. The CDR3 is 15 residues long. CDR1 is LGHDT, CDR2 YNNKEL, per germline (reference sequence). The TCR was taken from a man aged 25 to 40 with COVID-19, enrolled during active disease. The sample comprised peripheral blood. The chain links TRBV3-1 (or the pseudogene TRBV3-2) to TRBJ1-5; TRBD1 aligns across 7 bases. The chain's CDR3 is CASSRGTAENQPQHF. CDR3 coding DNA: TGTGCCAGCAGCCGCGGGACAGCAGAAAATCAGCCCCAGCATTTT.